Following are 15 T cell receptor beta chains from one sample sequenced in a study of blood T cell repertoires in COVID-19. Sequenced by immunoSEQ multiplex PCR; TCRdb stores in-frame clones only, minus some. Among about 370,000 clones, 89% were seen once, and the ten largest hold around 3%. Sequenced input: peripheral blood. The receptors here all came from a woman younger than 45 with COVID-19, enrolled during active disease.

The V and J genes are TRBV28 and TRBJ1-6; D remains unclear. In germline, CDR1 is MDHEN, CDR2 SYDVKM. Trimming stripped 8 bases from V and 6 bases from J, with 11 bases between. This CDR3 comprises 13 residues. The CDR3 loop reads CASATPANSPLHF. The CDR3 bases are TGTGCCAGCGCGACTCCTGCTAATTCACCCCTCCACTTT.

The CDR3 protein is CASSLQGRETQYF. The DNA for the CDR3 is TGTGCCAGCAGTTTACAGGGTAGGGAGACCCAGTACTTC. The chain employs TRBV27 and TRBJ2-5; perhaps TRBD1 as D (5 bases). V was shortened by 2 bases and J by 5 bases, with 9 bases between the two germline ends. The CDR3 contains 13 residues. Germline CDR1 MNHEY, CDR2 SMNVEV (reference sequence).

The gene calls are TRBV5-4 and TRBJ1-2; D uncertain. CDR3 size: 16 residues. V lost 2 bases and J 0 bases, leaving 14 bases between the germline ends. Germline V lookup: CDR1 SGHNT, CDR2 YYREEE (reference sequence). The CDR3 spells CASSFPRVSPNYGYTF. DNA of the CDR3: TGTGCCAGCAGCTTCCCTCGTGTCAGTCCTAACTATGGCTACACCTTC.

CDR3 DNA sequence: TGTGCCAGCAGCGTGATAGGGGGTGGGGAGACCCAGTACTTC. Translated: CASSVIGGGETQYF. The V gene is TRBV5-6, the J gene TRBJ2-5; a weak D match, TRBD1 (6 bases). Per germline, CDR1 SGHDT and CDR2 YYEEEE. The ends were cut back, 4 bases at V and 5 bases at J, with 15 bases in the middle. This CDR3 contains 14 residues.

The chain has TRBV5-6 and TRBJ2-7, with TRBD2 identical over 8 bases. Germline V gene lookup returns CDR1 SGHDT and CDR2 YYEEEE. The J segment lost 4 bases and the V segment lost 1 base, leaving 4 bases of the junction unmatched. CDR3 length: 14 amino acids. The CDR3 nucleotides read TGTGCCAGCAGCTTGAGCAGCGGGAGTTACGAGCAGTACGTC. It encodes CASSLSSGSYEQYV.

In its sample, this clone was seen a few times. This chain joins TRBV7-9 and TRBJ2-5; 7 nucleotides agree with TRBD1. The V gene end was trimmed by 3 bases and the J gene end by 2 bases; junction bases not matched to a gene: 6. The length of the CDR3 is 15 residues. Germline V gene lookup returns CDR1 SEHNR and CDR2 FQNEAQ (reference sequence). The chain's CDR3 is CASSFDQGVQETQYF. DNA for the CDR3: TGTGCCAGCAGCTTCGATCAGGGGGTTCAAGAGACCCAGTACTTC.

The table lists this clone with a count of one. This chain links TRBV10-3 with TRBJ2-1; the D is unclear. The CDR3 spans 13 residues. V was trimmed by 2 bases and J by 5 bases, leaving 7 bases between them. Germline CDR1 reads ENHRY; CDR2 reads SYGVKD. CDR3: CAISEVQHNEQFF. The CDR3 nucleotides read TGTGCCATCAGTGAGGTACAGCACAATGAGCAGTTCTTC.

This chain connects TRBV5-6 to TRBJ2-2, with D unresolved. Trimming removed 3 bases from V and 2 bases from J, with 8 bases in between. The CDR3 runs to 14 residues. The germline CDR1 and CDR2 sequences are SGHDT and YYEEEE. The CDR3 bases are TGTGCCAGCAGCTCTTACACCAACACCGGGGAGCTGTTTTTT. It is translated as CASSSYTNTGELFF. The full variable domain, rest sourced from reference TRBV5-6 and TRBJ2-2, is DAGVTQSPTHLIKTRGQQVTLRCSPKSGHDTVSWYQQALGQGPQFIFQYYEEEERQRGNFPDRFSGHQFPNYSSELNVNALLLGDSALYLCASSSYTNTGELFFGEGSRLTVL.

The CDR3 region is CASSQDAGVIDTQYF. The CDR3 DNA sequence: TGCGCCAGCAGCCAAGATGCGGGAGTAATAGATACGCAGTATTTT. This chain links TRBV4-3 with TRBJ2-3, with TRBD2 matching over 7 bases. Germline V gene lookup returns CDR1 LGHNA and CDR2 YSLEER. Unmatched junction bases numbered 5, after V lost 0 bases and J lost 5 bases. The CDR3 has 15 amino acids.

The chain employs TRBV28 and TRBJ1-4; D may be TRBD1 (6 bases). The germline V and J ends were trimmed by 2 bases and 7 bases, with 17 bases remaining between them. This CDR3 is 16 amino acids long. Germline V gene sequence: CDR1 MDHEN, CDR2 SYDVKM. The CDR3 loop reads CASSLGGQGFLEKLFF. The CDR3 bases are TGTGCCAGCAGTTTAGGGGGACAAGGGTTTCTTGAAAAACTGTTTTTT. Full variable domain (rest looked up from reference TRBV28 and TRBJ1-4): DVKVTQSSRYLVKRTGEKVFLECVQDMDHENMFWYRQDPGLGLRLIYFSYDVKMKEKGDIPEGYSVSREKKERFSLILESASTNQTSMYLCASSLGGQGFLEKLFFGSGTQLSVL.

The chain combines TRBV27 with TRBJ2-5; perhaps TRBD1 as D (7 bases). This CDR3 is 13 amino acids long. V was shortened by 8 bases and J by 2 bases, with 12 bases between the two germline ends. Germline V gene data show CDR1 as MNHEY and CDR2 as SMNVEV (reference sequence). The chain's CDR3 is CASGGTDQETQYF. CDR3 coding DNA: TGTGCCAGCGGGGGGACAGATCAAGAGACCCAGTACTTC.

This sequence joins TRBV6-5 and TRBJ2-1, with 8 bases aligning to TRBD2. This CDR3 region has 13 residues. V lost 7 bases and J lost 11; bases outside the gene matches: 10. Germline V gene data show CDR1 as MNHEY and CDR2 as SVGAGI. The CDR3 region is CASTPGTRVQQFF. The CDR3 nucleotides read TGTGCCAGCACCCCAGGGACTAGGGTGCAGCAGTTCTTC.

In DNA, the CDR3 is TGTGCCAGCAGCTCGTCCCTAGGGACAGGGGAAGTATCAGATACGCAGTATTTT. Protein product: CASSSSLGTGEVSDTQYF. The genes are TRBV13 and TRBJ2-3, with TRBD1 identical over 10 bases. After removal of 4 bases from V and 4 bases from J, the junction contained 14 bases not matched to a gene. Germline V gene lookup returns CDR1 PRHDT and CDR2 FYEKMQ (reference sequence). The length of the CDR3 is 18 residues.

The rearrangement uses TRBV20-1 and TRBJ2-3; D gene ambiguous. Trimming took 3 bases from V and 6 from J, leaving 13 bases between them. The CDR3 sequence is 13 residues long. Germline-derived CDR1 and CDR2 are DFQATT and SNEGSKA (reference sequence). The CDR3, as DNA: TGCAGTGCTAGTAGGAGTCCCTGGGATACGCAGTATTTT. Protein product: CSASRSPWDTQYF.

This chain links TRBV18 with TRBJ1-1; 12 positions match TRBD1. In germline, CDR1 is KGHSH, CDR2 LQKENI. The CDR3 is made up of 15 amino acids. The junction had 6 bases not matched to a gene; V was cut back by 5 bases and J by 5 bases. The CDR3 DNA reads as TGTGCCAGCTCATTGGGACAGGGGGCAGAGACTGAAGCTTTCTTT. Translating gives CASSLGQGAETEAFF.